The TCR beta chain under discussion was sequenced for a study of T-cell memory formation after mild COVID-19 (dated by TCRdb to the early 2020s). A note on the overall study: TCR sequence clusters from the two donors were largely donor specific. Longitudinal TCRalpha and TCRbeta repertoire sequencing tracked T-cell clones expanding and contracting after mild COVID-19 in a couple of donors. The cohort comprised two young, previously healthy adult volunteers, one female and one male.

V sheds 2 bases and J sheds 6 bases, leaving 14 bases between their ends. The CDR3 starts with the cysteine, ends with the phenylalanine, and has 15 residues. Of the read, only the CDR3 DNA is kept; its 45 bases are in frame from base 1. CDR1 WNHNN and CDR2 SYGVQD are derived from the germline V gene (reference sequence). The sequencing machine was an Illumina NovaSeq 6000. TCRalpha and TCRbeta cDNA libraries were constructed by 5'RACE with constant-segment primers, with sample barcodes and unique molecular identifiers being introduced. Trizol reagent was used to extract RNA from every sample. Library amplification was performed in two PCR steps, and a second sample barcode and Illumina TruSeq adapters were introduced in the second step. The libraries were sequenced on an Illumina NovaSeq using 2 x 150 bp paired-end reads. The published analysis was carried out like this. Reads were demultiplexed and collapsed into UMI-guided consensus sequences with migec v1.2.7. With mixcr v2.1.11, UMI consensuses were aligned to TRA and TRB V and J templates and assembled into clonotypes. A clonotype was counted as expanded or contracted only when both edgeR and NoisET called the clonotype significant, with the noise models trained on biological replicates. For edgeR calls, the cutoffs were a false discovery rate-adjusted p below 0.01 and a log2 fold-change threshold of 1. As an exploratory analysis of dynamics, PCA with hierarchical clustering was applied to max-normalized trajectories of the 1000 most abundant clonotypes. The CD4 or CD8 phenotype of responding clones was assigned using the separately sequenced CD4+ and CD8+ repertoires. TCRdb reprocessed the public reads (quality trimming at Q25 with fastp, clone calling with MiXCR) and kept in-frame beta chains. Every distinct CDR3 protein forms one entry, paired with its most common genes and DNA. The V and J calls here are based on TCRdb, not the publication. Across this sample there are over 150,000 distinct CDR3 sequences, with 13% seen only once. The ten largest clones represent 2.5% to 3.5% of the sample.

Overall results and qualifications from the work: SARS-CoV-2 specificity of the second-wave clones peaking on day 37 was not confirmed. The detection of some responding clones in pre-infection memory suggests that pre-existing cross-reactive memory T cells joined the SARS-CoV-2 response. From day 15 to 85, contracting clones showed balanced CD4/CD8 phenotypes, whereas a second wave of clones that expanded from day 15 to 37 leaned towards CD4+. Contracting CD4+ clones appeared mostly in the CM and EM memory subsets, whereas CD8+ clones were enriched in EMRA. The study included only a couple of mild cases, and larger cohorts that include severe cases with pre-infection samples were judged to be necessary.

In its sample, this clonotype was seen a few times. No cognate antigen has been identified for it. No much larger clone is present one base from it, and per-base qualities are unavailable. Ficoll-Paque density gradient centrifugation was the method used to isolate PBMCs. The chain uses TRBV10-1 and TRBJ1-5, with the D gene not confidently named. The sample taken for sequencing was PBMCs or a T cell subset sorted from them (not recorded which). This TCR was recovered from a man aged 18 to 29 who had mild COVID-19 (a few samples of this study predate the infection). The sample titles of this study are shuffled in the database, so cell type and time point are left out; the donor was told from shared clones. The CDR3 protein sequence reads: CASSETWGIGQPQHF. DNA sequence: TGCGCCAGCAGTGAGACATGGGGTATCGGTCAGCCCCAGCATTTT.